Each of the 8 T cell receptor beta chains below was sequenced from the same sample in a study of cytomegalovirus exposure and HLA in healthy donors. It was with 60 Vbeta and 13 Jbeta primers that the PCR ran. The assay was immunoSEQ multiplex PCR, and TCRdb's table has in-frame clones only and misses some. Of about 35,000 clones listed, roughly nine tenths are singletons. The specimen sequenced was PBMCs. These receptors all stem from a young woman in good health and CMV-seronegative.

The chain combines TRBV7-2 with TRBJ1-1; D is unresolved. In germline, CDR1 is SGHTA, CDR2 FQGNSA. Trimming stripped 5 bases from V and 7 bases from J, with 17 bases between. This CDR3 region has 14 residues. As DNA, the CDR3 is TGTGCCAGCAGCCCCCCGCGGTTAATTGGTGAAGCTTTCTTT. It is translated as CASSPPRLIGEAFF.

The chain carries TRBV7-2 and TRBJ2-3, with 7 bases lining up with TRBD1. The germline CDR1 and CDR2 sequences are SGHTA and FQGNSA. The CDR3 has 16 amino acids. V lost 6 bases, J lost 3 bases, and 12 bases stayed unmatched. DNA of the CDR3: TGTGCCAGCAGAGAGGGGGTAGGGGGCGTTACAGATACGCAGTATTTT. Encoded protein: CASREGVGGVTDTQYF.

In its sample, this clone was seen a few times. V is TRBV1 and J is TRBJ1-5; the table assigns TRBD1, which was not confirmed against the DNA. TRBV1 is flagged as a pseudogene. The CDR3 spans 16 residues. The CDR3 coding sequence is TGCACCAGCAGCCCATGTAGGGCAGGGGCGGTTCAGCCCCAGCATTTT. Protein: CTSSPCRAGAVQPQHF.

This clone showed up just once. V usage is TRBV7-2 and J usage is TRBJ2-3, with 8 bases lining up with TRBD1. The CDR3 has 17 residues. Germline V CDR1 and CDR2: SGHTA, FQGNSA. Trimming took 2 bases from V and 0 from J; bases not matched to a gene: 7. CDR3 DNA sequence: TGTGCCAGCAGCTTAAGCATTGGACAGGGAAGCACAGATACGCAGTATTTT. It translates to CASSLSIGQGSTDTQYF.

V gene TRBV11-2 combines with J gene TRBJ2-1, with 8 bases that match TRBD2. V was clipped by 2 bases and J by 9 bases; unmatched bases: 12. Germline-derived CDR1 and CDR2 are SGHAT and FQNNGV. The CDR3 spans 16 residues. The CDR3 DNA reads as TGTGCCAGCAGCTTAATCCCGTCGGGAGGGCTCGGTGAGCAGTTCTTC. This gives the protein CASSLIPSGGLGEQFF. The full variable domain, its missing parts supplied by reference TRBV11-2 and TRBJ2-1, is EAGVAQSPRYKIIEKRQSVAFWCNPISGHATLYWYQQILGQGPKLLIQFQNNGVVDDSQLPKDRFSAERLKGVDSTLKIQPAKLEDSAVYLCASSLIPSGGLGEQFFGPGTRLTVL.

J is TRBJ2-5 and V is TRBV9; D possibly corresponds to TRBD2 (6 bases). The J call may not be correct, given that the DNA end is closer to TRBJ2-7. CDR3 length: 15 amino acids. Germline CDR1 SGDLS, CDR2 YYNGEE. The CDR3 is CASSVDPGDFYEQYF. CDR3 sequence (DNA): TGTGCCAGCAGCGTAGATCCGGGAGATTTCTACGAGCAGTACTTC.

The chain uses TRBV29-1 and TRBJ1-2; D is unresolved. The length of the CDR3 is 14 residues. Trimming cost V 6 bases and J 4 bases, with 18 bases left between them. Per germline, CDR1 SQVTM and CDR2 ANQGSEA. Here the CDR3 DNA reads TGCAGCGTCCATGGGCGGGTGAGAGGCTATGGCTACACCTTC. The encoded protein is CSVHGRVRGYGYTF.

V is TRBV5-1 and J is TRBJ2-7; no reliable D call. The CDR3 has 13 residues. The V end was cut by 0 bases, the J end by 4 bases, with 8 bases between. Germline CDR1 and CDR2: SGHRS and YFSETQ. CDR3 amino acids: CASSLVPGYEQYF. The CDR3 bases are TGCGCCAGCAGCTTGGTCCCGGGTTACGAGCAGTACTTC.